This section outlines one TCR beta chain sequence together with its context. No antigen is known for it. The junction and the germline gene differ at one end; a read error may be behind it. No cell sorting was done before RNA was extracted from the tissue. This CDR3 has 14 residues. Germline values: CDR1 DFQATT, CDR2 SNEGSKA (reference sequence). The sample belongs to a study of tumor and adjacent non-tumor tissue in lung cancer. Overall study: There were 11 to 13 adenocarcinoma, 2 squamous cell carcinoma and 1 small cell lung cancer cases.

The study's findings and limits: Tumor repertoires had a smaller top 100 clone share than normal lung.

The library came from three nested PCR rounds adapted from ARM-PCR protocols. Each CDR3 protein is one row after TCRdb ran MiXCR on the multiplex PCR reads. The repertoire holds approximately 120,000 distinct CDR3 sequences, with roughly 73% as singletons. Sequencing was performed on lung tumor tissue. V is TRBV20-1 and J is TRBJ2-2; maybe TRBD1 (7 bases). The TCR originated in an older woman with non-small cell lung cancer. CDR3 nucleotides: TGCGGTGCTAGGCGCGGGACAGACACCGGGGTGCTGTTTTTT. This encodes CGARRGTDTGVLFF.